This T cell receptor beta chain was retrieved from a study of cytomegalovirus exposure and HLA in healthy donors. Primers included in the PCR were 60 Vbeta and 13 Jbeta primers. Using immunoSEQ multiplex PCR, the repertoire was profiled, and TCRdb retains in-frame clones only, with some absent. Among approximately 100,000 clones listed, 65% to 85% were seen once. The CDR3 runs to 12 residues. V was trimmed by 4 bases and J by 14 bases, leaving 13 bases between them. This chain links TRBV5-7 with TRBJ1-6; perhaps TRBD1 as D (6 bases). TRBV5-7 is marked as an open reading frame, function uncertain. Input material: PBMCs. The TCR sequence derives from a man aged 50-59 years in good health and CMV-seronegative. CDR3 sequence: CASSLPGGALHF. The CDR3 DNA is TGTGCCAGCAGCCTACCGGGGGGCGCCCTCCACTTT.